The TCR beta chain described here comes from a study of patients and donors after allogeneic stem cell transplantation. The CDR3 covers 17 residues. Germline V gene data show CDR1 as ENHRY and CDR2 as SYGVKD. Trimming removed 3 bases at V and 0 bases at J, with 15 bases between. MiXCR, run by TCRdb on the RT-PCR reads, gives a single entry per CDR3 protein. The profile covers some 60,000 distinct CDR3 sequences, with roughly 14% appearing a single time and roughly 34% taken by the ten largest. The TCR comes from a human donor who was either an allogeneic HSCT recipient or a stem cell or donor lymphocyte infusion donor (not recorded which). It is not recorded whose cells these are; they may come from a transplant donor. V is TRBV10-3 and J is TRBJ2-1, with D hard to call. The source material was blood, either unsorted or a sorted T cell fraction (not recorded which). The chain's CDR3 is CAISEGLRLHSYNEQFF. CDR3 nucleotides: TGTGCCATCAGTGAAGGGTTGCGTCTGCACTCCTACAATGAGCAGTTCTTC.